Below, one T cell receptor (beta chain) is given with its context. Its antigen remains unidentified. This sample stems from a study of cytomegalovirus exposure and HLA in healthy donors. Study-wide findings and caveats: It was confirmed in vitro that three of the CMV-associated chains were specific for CMV antigens. Cytomegalovirus-associated TCR beta chains were listed, numbering over 150. A previous analysis found most TCR beta V segments productive roughly 87% or roughly 30% of the time.

Researchers ran the PCR with 60 Vbeta and 13 Jbeta primers. Authors' analysis steps: A later analysis counted about 80 million unique TCR beta chains, about 11 million shared. The assay was immunoSEQ multiplex PCR, and TCRdb's table has in-frame clones only and misses some. V and J calls and clone size are given by that table; D and trimming were obtained from the DNA. The sample includes 150,000 or so clones, about three quarters of them seen just once. Germline trimming cut 4 bases from V and 8 bases from J; bases unmatched to any gene: 11. The CDR3 loop spans 17 amino acids. Germline CDR1 SGDLS, CDR2 YYNGEE.

Sample: PBMCs. The TCR was taken from a male donor in good health and CMV-seronegative. The V and J genes are TRBV9 and TRBJ2-1, with 14 bases identical to TRBD2. CDR3 coding DNA: TGTGCCAGCAGCCAAAGAGGGGGACTAGCGGGAGCTCATGAGCAGTTCTTC. Protein sequence: CASSQRGGLAGAHEQFF. The full variable domain, with the rest looked up from reference TRBV9 and TRBJ2-1, is DSGVTQTPKHLITATGQRVTLRCSPRSGDLSVYWYQQSLDQGLQFLIQYYNGEERAKGNILERFSAQQFPDLHSELNLSSLELGDSALYFCASSQRGGLAGAHEQFFGPGTRLTVL.